One sample yielded the 6 T cell receptor beta chains listed below, sequenced in a study of blood T cells in healthy people across ages. Primers used in a second PCR of roughly 7 to 12 cycles were a sample-barcoded 5' primer and a J-beta primer mix. MiXCR, run by TCRdb on the 5' RACE reads, gives a single entry per CDR3 protein. The data contain 890,000 or so distinct CDR3 sequences, approximately 65% of them singletons. The sample comprised blood. The receptor set was obtained from a man younger than 40 in good health.

CDR3 sequence (DNA): TGCGCCAGCAGCCAGGGCGGGACGGAACCCTGGGATGAGCAGTTCTTC. Translated, it gives CASSQGGTEPWDEQFF. The chain joins TRBV4-3 to TRBJ2-1, with D possibly matching TRBD2 (6 bases). The germline V gene has CDR1 LGHNA and CDR2 YSLEER. V was cut by 3 bases and J by 8 bases, with 20 bases left in between. This CDR3 contains 16 residues.

This clonotype was seen a few times. J is TRBJ1-1 and V is TRBV9, with D maybe TRBD1 (5 bases). V lost 1 base to trimming and J lost 0 bases, with 13 bases between them. This CDR3 spans 16 amino acids. Germline assignment: CDR1 SGDLS and CDR2 YYNGEE. This CDR3 reads CASSVRAGPMNTEAFF. CDR3 DNA: TGTGCCAGCAGCGTACGGGCAGGGCCGATGAACACTGAAGCTTTCTTT.

The chain links TRBV20-1 to TRBJ2-7; D is perhaps TRBD1 (6 bases). In germline, CDR1 is DFQATT, CDR2 SNEGSKA (reference sequence). This CDR3 has 12 residues. V lost 3 bases to trimming and J lost 5 bases, with 11 bases between them. The CDR3, as DNA: TGCAGTGCTAGGGGGGCCCCCGACGAGCAGTACTTC. It specifies CSARGAPDEQYF.

The chain couples TRBV6-5 to TRBJ2-7; D call uncertain. The CDR3 is made up of 15 amino acids. The germline gives CDR1 MNHEY, CDR2 SVGAGI. V shed 2 bases and J shed 5 bases, with 16 bases lying between them. CDR3 in amino acids: CASSYSSYGNDEQYF. The CDR3 DNA sequence: TGTGCCAGCAGTTACAGTAGTTACGGCAACGACGAGCAGTACTTC.

The chain joins TRBV29-1 to TRBJ1-5, with D unresolved. The CDR3 has 14 amino acids. Trimming took off 5 bases at V and 3 bases at J, with 14 bases between the two ends. Germline V CDR1 and CDR2: SQVTM, ANQGSEA. The CDR3 DNA sequence: TGCAGCGTTCCGGAGCTAAGTGCCAATCAGCCCCAGCATTTT. Translation gives CSVPELSANQPQHF.

This clonotype was recorded at least ten times. The DNA of the CDR3 is TGCAGCGTTGCTGAGGGGATGTATGGCTACACCTTC. Its protein is CSVAEGMYGYTF. The chain is built from TRBV29-1 and TRBJ1-2; D is possibly TRBD1 (5 bases). From germline, CDR1 is SQVTM and CDR2 ANQGSEA. V gave up 4 bases and J gave up 5 bases, with 11 bases separating them. The CDR3 sequence is 12 residues long.